This is a list of T cell receptor beta chains from one sample in a study of shared clonotypes between healthy human individuals. This table comes from immunoSEQ multiplex PCR, and its TCRdb copy is limited to in-frame clones, with some not included. The data hold 850,000 to 1,200,000 clones, with about 77% observed a single time. The specimen was memory CD4+ T cells sorted from blood. These receptors all come from a man aged 18 to 30 in good health. Both conserved end residues are part of each CDR3. Fields, in order: V gene, J gene, clone size, D gene, CDR3 DNA, CDR3 protein. The D gene is left open where the match is weak. Only part of the rows carry a size: once, few, many, or a class if the clone is expanded.

TRBV4-2	TRBJ2-7	few	.	TGTGCCAGCAGCCAAGGGGGGGTACAGGACTACGAGCAGTACTTC	CASSQGGVQDYEQYF
TRBV6-5	TRBJ1-1	many	.	TGTGCCAGCAGTTTACCGGGACACGGGATGAACACTGAAGCTTTCTTT	CASSLPGHGMNTEAFF
TRBV4-2	TRBJ2-7	.	TRBD2	TGTGCCAGCAGCCAAGGACTAGCGGGAGGCGGGTTAGCCTACGAGCAGTACTTC	CASSQGLAGGGLAYEQYF
TRBV30	TRBJ1-1	.	.	TGTGCCTGGAGTAACGGGGTACAGACTGAAGCTTTCTTT	CAWSNGVQTEAFF
TRBV5-1	TRBJ2-2	.	TRBD1	TGCGCCAGCAGCTTGACAGGGGGCAACGGGGAGCTGTTTTTT	CASSLTGGNGELFF
TRBV11-2	TRBJ2-2	.	.	TGTGCCAGCAGCGTCGACTTGAACACCGGGGAGCTGTTTTTT	CASSVDLNTGELFF
TRBV5-1	TRBJ1-4	.	TRBD1	TGCGCCAGCAGCTTGGCGGGACAGGGTTCGGAAAAACTGTTTTTT	CASSLAGQGSEKLFF
TRBV6-1	TRBJ2-7	.	.	TGTGCCACGGCGATGAGGGACCCCTACGAGCAGTACTTC	CATAMRDPYEQYF
TRBV27	TRBJ1-2	.	TRBD1	TGTGCCAGCAGGGCGCGGGACAGAAGTAATGGCTACACCTTC	CASRARDRSNGYTF
TRBV5-1	TRBJ1-5	.	.	TGCGCCAGCAGCTTGGATCCGGGGGCGGGTCAGCCCCAGCATTTT	CASSLDPGAGQPQHF
TRBV29-1	TRBJ2-5	.	.	TGCAGCGTTGACAGGGGAGCCCAAGAGACCCAGTACTTC	CSVDRGAQETQYF
TRBV10-2	TRBJ2-3	.	TRBD2	TGCGCCAGCAGTGAGTCGGCGACTAGCGGGGGGTATTTT	CASSESATSGGYF
TRBV11-2	TRBJ2-1	once	.	TGTGCCAGCAGCTTAGCCCTAGCGAACCTATACAATGAGCAGTTCTTC	CASSLALANLYNEQFF
TRBV7-9	TRBJ2-7	.	.	TGTGCCAGCAGCCCCGACTTCTCCTACGAGCAGTACTTC	CASSPDFSYEQYF
TRBV2	TRBJ1-1	.	.	.	CASSTSGTQAFF
TRBV18	TRBJ2-1	.	TRBD1	TGTGCCAGCTCACCGGGACAGGGTCTTGAGCAGTTCTTC	CASSPGQGLEQFF
TRBV28	TRBJ2-1	.	.	TGTGCCAGCATGGAAGGGGGGGCTTACAATGAGCAGTTCTTC	CASMEGGAYNEQFF
TRBV19	TRBJ1-1	.	.	TGTGCCAGTAGTCCGTTGACTCCACTCGTCCCCGAAGCTTTCTTT	CASSPLTPLVPEAFF
TRBV6-6	TRBJ2-3	.	.	TGTGCCAGCAGTTACTCGAAGGGGACCCGCACAGATACGCAGTATTTT	CASSYSKGTRTDTQYF
TRBV28	TRBJ1-5	.	.	TGTGCCAGCAGTTTTCCCCAGTATAGCAATCAGCCCCAGCATTTT	CASSFPQYSNQPQHF
TRBV10-3	TRBJ2-3	.	TRBD1	TGTGCCACCGCATCGGACAGGGGAGAAGGTACGCAGTATTTT	CATASDRGEGTQYF
TRBV4-1	TRBJ2-5	few	TRBD1	TGCGCCAGCAGCCAAGAGGACGGGACAGGGAAAGAGACCCAGTACTTC	CASSQEDGTGKETQYF
TRBV5-1	TRBJ2-2	once	TRBD2	TGCGCCAGCAGCTTGGAGAGTAGCGGGATAGCCGGGGAGCTGTTTTTT	CASSLESSGIAGELFF
TRBV5-5	TRBJ1-1	.	.	TGTGCCAGCAGTCCGGATAGGGTAGGTCGAGCTTTCTTT	CASSPDRVGRAFF
TRBV28	TRBJ1-4	.	.	TGTGCCACTGGGGGGGCCAGAGAAAAACTGTTTTTT	CATGGAREKLFF
TRBV27	TRBJ2-3	once	TRBD2	TGTGCCAGCAGTCTCCGGGGACTAGCGGAGGAAACAGATACGCAGTATTTT	CASSLRGLAEETDTQYF
TRBV5-4	TRBJ1-3	.	.	TGTGCCAGCAGCTTCCCCCCTGGTGACACCATATATTTT	CASSFPPGDTIYF